These 7 T cell receptor beta chains share one sample of origin, sequenced in a study of shared clonotypes between healthy human individuals. Profiled with immunoSEQ multiplex PCR; TCRdb holds only in-frame clones, not every one. The repertoire consists of a few million clones, with 85% to 95% occurring once and the leading ten covering 0.35% to 0.45%. Sequenced: naive CD4+ T cells from PBMCs. Subset given: CD45RA+ positively selected. Source of these receptors: a man between 18 and 29 years old in good health. Some clones in this sample may be carry-over from other donors' samples.

The rearrangement joins TRBV7-3 to TRBJ2-5; 7 bases align to TRBD2. Germline CDR1 is SGHTA and CDR2 is FQGTGA. CDR3 size: 13 residues. Trimming took 8 bases from V and 4 from J; bases not matched to a gene: 7. In nucleotides, the CDR3 is TGTGCCAGCCAGCGCAGCGGGACAGAGACCCAGTACTTC. Translating gives CASQRSGTETQYF.

The chain has TRBV5-5 and TRBJ2-5, with 10 bases matching TRBD2. Germline CDR1 reads SGHKS; CDR2 reads YYEKEE (reference sequence). J was trimmed by 5 bases and V by 0 bases; bases with no gene match: 4. This CDR3 is built from 15 residues. The CDR3 loop is CASSLGTSGPETQYF. In nucleotides, the CDR3 is TGTGCCAGCAGCTTGGGGACTAGCGGACCGGAGACCCAGTACTTC.

This clone was seen just once. The chain recombines TRBV19 with TRBJ2-4; 7 bases fit TRBD1. This CDR3 comprises 14 residues. V lost 6 bases, J lost 6 bases, and 8 bases stayed unmatched. In germline, CDR1 is LNHDA, CDR2 SQIVND (reference sequence). The DNA of the CDR3 is TGTGCCAGTAGAACAGGGGCTGCGGGAAACATTCAGTACTTC. It is translated as CASRTGAAGNIQYF.

This clone is a singleton in its sample. The V call is TRBV28, the J call TRBJ1-5; TRBD1 is a possible D gene (5 bases). Germline CDR1 MDHEN, CDR2 SYDVKM. Trimming left V 6 bases short and J 6 bases short, with 15 bases between. This CDR3 comprises 14 residues. CDR3 in DNA: TGTGCCAGCAGCCAGGGTACTTCTGTTCAGCCCCAGCATTTT. It specifies CASSQGTSVQPQHF. The variable domain in full, completed from reference TRBV28 and TRBJ1-5, reads DVKVTQSSRYLVKRTGEKVFLECVQDMDHENMFWYRQDPGLGLRLIYFSYDVKMKEKGDIPEGYSVSREKKERFSLILESASTNQTSMYLCASSQGTSVQPQHFGDGTRLSIL.

The chain joins TRBV21-1 to TRBJ1-5; the table's D call, TRBD1, was not checked against the DNA. TRBV21-1 is a pseudogene segment. The CDR3 sequence is 13 residues long. CDR3 protein: CASDRDTNQPQHF. CDR3 bases: TGTGCCAGCGACCGGGACACGAATCAGCCCCAGCATTTT.

Here the CDR3 reads CASSLSPTGGAYEQYF. For the CDR3, the DNA is TGTGCCAGCAGCCTTTCCCCGACAGGTGGGGCCTACGAGCAGTACTTC. This rearrangement joins TRBV4-2 to TRBJ2-7, with D perhaps TRBD1 (6 bases). Germline V gene data show CDR1 as LGHNA and CDR2 as YNFKEQ. The ends were cut back, 4 bases at V and 2 bases at J, with 18 bases in the middle. The CDR3 has 16 residues.

The chain couples TRBV29-1 to TRBJ1-2; 10 bases agree with TRBD1. Germline assignment: CDR1 SQVTM and CDR2 ANQGSEA. CDR3 size: 14 residues. V lost 4 bases to trimming and J lost 4 bases; unmatched junction nucleotides: 6. The CDR3 here is CSVADRGRGYGYTF. CDR3 nucleotides: TGCAGCGTTGCCGACAGGGGGCGAGGCTATGGCTACACCTTC.